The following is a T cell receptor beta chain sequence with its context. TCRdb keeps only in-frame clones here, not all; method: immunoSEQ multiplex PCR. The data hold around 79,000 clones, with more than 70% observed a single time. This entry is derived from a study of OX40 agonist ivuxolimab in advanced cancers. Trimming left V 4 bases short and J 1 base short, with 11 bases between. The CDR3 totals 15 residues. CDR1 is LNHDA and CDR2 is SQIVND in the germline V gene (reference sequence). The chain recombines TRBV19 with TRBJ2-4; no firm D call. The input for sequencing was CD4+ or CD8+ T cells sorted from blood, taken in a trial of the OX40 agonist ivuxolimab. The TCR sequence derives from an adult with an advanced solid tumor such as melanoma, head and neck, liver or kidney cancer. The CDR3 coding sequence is TGTGCCAGTAGTACCGAAATAATGGCCAAAAACATTCAGTACTTC. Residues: CASSTEIMAKNIQYF.